Following are 29 T cell receptor beta chains from one sample sequenced in a study of tumour-infiltrating T cells in Burkitt lymphoma. Clones were read by immunoSEQ multiplex PCR, and TCRdb kept only the in-frame ones, dropping some. The sample yields some 1,400 clones, 13% seen once. Material for sequencing was tumor tissue. All receptors derive from a human donor with Burkitt lymphoma.

This clone was seen more than once but under ten times. The chain recombines TRBV30 with TRBJ1-1, with D possibly being TRBD1 (5 bases). CDR3 length: 11 amino acids. CDR1 and CDR2 (germline): GTSNPN, SVGIG (reference sequence). Trimming pared 5 bases from V and 3 bases from J, leaving 7 bases between. For the CDR3, the DNA is TGTGCCTGGGGGGGGGACACTGAAGCTTTCTTT. Translating it yields CAWGGDTEAFF.

This clone counts as hyperexpanded. The rearrangement joins TRBV21-1 to TRBJ2-7; the DNA was not compared with TRBD2, the D call given in the table. TRBV21-1 is a known pseudogene. The CDR3 length is 15 residues. As DNA, the CDR3 is TGTGCCAGCGGTGTCGGACTAGCGGGTCTCTACGAGCAGTACGTC. It encodes CASGVGLAGLYEQYV.

This clone was observed a few times. This sequence joins TRBV7-8 and TRBJ2-1; TRBD2 is a possible D gene (5 bases). Germline V gene lookup returns CDR1 SGHVS and CDR2 FQNEAQ. V lost 7 bases, J lost 8 bases, and 24 bases lay in between. This CDR3 has 16 residues. The CDR3 protein is CASNKQPGKLMDEQFF. In nucleotides, the CDR3 is TGTGCCAGCAACAAACAACCGGGGAAACTCATGGATGAGCAGTTCTTC.

The table lists this clone with a count of one. V gene TRBV21-1 combines with J gene TRBJ1-5. TRBV21-1 is a recognized pseudogene. The CDR3 runs 15 residues. Here the CDR3 DNA reads TGTGCCAGCAGCAAAGGAGAAGGAGGAAATCAGCCCCAGCATTTT. It specifies CASSKGEGGNQPQHF.

The chain has TRBV6-6 and TRBJ1-1; D is perhaps TRBD1 (6 bases). The V end lost 4 bases, the J end lost 5 bases, and 14 bases lay between the germline ends. The CDR3 consists of 14 residues. Germline V lookup: CDR1 MNHNY, CDR2 SVGAGI (reference sequence). CDR3 region: CASSFYREGTEAFF. The CDR3 bases are TGTGCCAGCAGTTTTTACAGGGAGGGTACTGAAGCTTTCTTT.

The chain combines TRBV5-4 with TRBJ2-1; D unclear. The length of the CDR3 is 13 residues. Germline V lookup: CDR1 SGHNT, CDR2 YYREEE (reference sequence). The germline V and J ends were trimmed by 0 bases and 4 bases, with 5 bases remaining between them. The CDR3 DNA sequence: TGTGCCAGCAGCTTGGGGCAGTACAATGAGCAGTTCTTC. Amino acids: CASSLGQYNEQFF.

This chain connects TRBV25-1 to TRBJ2-3, with 12 positions matching TRBD1. V shed 1 base and J 6 bases; nucleotides not matched to a gene: 8. The V gene's germline CDR1 is MGHDK and CDR2 SYGVNS. The length of the CDR3 is 17 residues. CDR3 amino acids: CASSESPGQGATDTQYF. In DNA form, the CDR3 reads TGTGCCAGCAGTGAATCCCCGGGACAGGGGGCGACCGATACGCAGTATTTT. The full variable domain, rest sourced from reference TRBV25-1 and TRBJ2-3, is EADIYQTPRYLVIGTGKKITLECSQTMGHDKMYWYQQDPGMELHLIHYSYGVNSTEKGDLSSESTVSRIRTEHFPLTLESARPSHTSQYLCASSESPGQGATDTQYFGPGTRLTVL.

This clone was found a few times. The chain joins TRBV18 to TRBJ2-1; maybe TRBD1 (6 bases). Trimming took 2 bases from V and 5 from J, leaving 10 bases between them. Germline lookup yields CDR1 KGHSH and CDR2 LQKENI. This CDR3 comprises 14 residues. CDR3 DNA: TGTGCCAGCTCACCAACAGGGTATGACAATGAGCAGTTCTTC. Amino acids: CASSPTGYDNEQFF.

Of note for this clone: The junction and the germline gene differ at one end; a read error may be behind it. This specimen includes other DNA sequences encoding the same CDR3. The genes are TRBV28 and TRBJ1-5; 10 nucleotides agree with TRBD1. The CDR3 covers 12 residues. CDR1 is MDHEN and CDR2 is SYDVKM in the germline V gene. CDR3 residues: CATWTGGQPQHF. The CDR3 region has the DNA TGTGCCACCTGGACAGGGGGGCAGCCTCAGCATTTT.

Written as DNA, the CDR3 is TGTGCCAGTAGCAATTCCGACAGGGGGCCGAGGGAGGAAGAGACCCAGTACTTC. Translating it yields CASSNSDRGPREEETQYF. V and J are TRBV19 and TRBJ2-5; TRBD1 matches at 10 bases. CDR1 is LNHDA, CDR2 SQIVND, per germline (reference sequence). CDR3 length: 18 residues. With 6 bases clipped from V and 3 bases from J, the junction kept 16 bases outside the gene matches.

This chain links TRBV7-8 with TRBJ2-2; D not resolved. The V gene's germline CDR1 is SGHVS and CDR2 FQNEAQ. The ends were cut back, 1 base at V and 0 bases at J, with 12 bases in the middle. The CDR3 is made up of 17 amino acids. CDR3 sequence: CASSLVAVGPNTGELFF. For the CDR3, the DNA is TGTGCCAGCAGCTTAGTTGCCGTTGGACCGAACACCGGGGAGCTGTTTTTT.

This chain connects TRBV2 to TRBJ1-5, with 11 positions matching TRBD1. This CDR3 is 14 amino acids long. Germline CDR1 is SNHLY and CDR2 is FYNNEI. V shed 5 bases, J shed 6 bases, and the junction held 3 bases outside the gene matches. This CDR3 reads CASSWTGGVQPQHF. The CDR3 DNA reads TGTGCCAGCAGTTGGACAGGGGGCGTTCAGCCCCAGCATTTT.

In this sample, this clone turned up a few times. The genes are TRBV27 and TRBJ2-5; no firm D call. This CDR3 is built from 13 residues. Germline loops: CDR1 MNHEY, CDR2 SMNVEV (reference sequence). V lost 4 bases and J lost 0, with 6 bases in between. The CDR3 here is CASSYTDQETQYF. DNA for the CDR3: TGTGCCAGCAGTTACACAGACCAAGAGACCCAGTACTTC.

The chain couples TRBV7-8 to TRBJ2-7; 8 nucleotides align to TRBD2. This CDR3 has 14 residues. Germline V gene data show CDR1 as SGHVS and CDR2 as FQNEAQ. Losses at the gene ends were 5 bases for V and 5 bases for J; bases not matched to a gene: 8. The CDR3 spells CASSPQTSVHEQYV. The CDR3 region has the DNA TGTGCCAGCAGCCCCCAGACTAGCGTCCACGAGCAGTACGTC.

The chain has TRBV4-2 and TRBJ1-5; a weak D match, TRBD1 (6 bases). V was cut by 1 base and J by 7 bases, with 11 bases left in between. CDR1 and CDR2 (germline): LGHNA, YNFKEQ. This CDR3 region has 14 residues. CDR3 loop: CASSQGEGGQPQHF. CDR3 in DNA: TGTGCCAGCAGCCAAGGAGAGGGGGGACAGCCCCAGCATTTT.

The chain has TRBV7-8 and TRBJ2-7, with TRBD2 identical over 12 bases. The CDR3 has 16 residues. Germline V lookup: CDR1 SGHVS, CDR2 FQNEAQ. The J segment lost 4 bases and the V segment lost 5 bases, leaving 9 bases of the junction unmatched. CDR3 DNA sequence: TGTGCCAGCAGCGAACTACCGGGACTAGCGGGTTACGAGCAGTACGTC. Protein product: CASSELPGLAGYEQYV.

The chain recombines TRBV4-2 with TRBJ1-5; 7 bases match TRBD1. Per germline, CDR1 LGHNA and CDR2 YNFKEQ. V gave up 2 bases and J gave up 1 base; unmatched junction bases: 2. The CDR3 consists of 15 residues. CDR3 bases: TGTGCCAGCAGCCAACTGGACAGGAGCAATCAGCCCCAGCATTTT. Amino acid sequence: CASSQLDRSNQPQHF.

This clone has a handful of counts. This chain links TRBV5-4 with TRBJ2-2, with D possibly TRBD2 on 6 matching bases. This CDR3 has 13 amino acids. CDR1 and CDR2 from the germline V gene are SGHNT and YYREEE (reference sequence). Trimming left V 3 bases short and J 6 bases short, with 9 bases between. Written as DNA, the CDR3 is TGTGCCAGCAGCTCCCCTAGCGCCGGGGAGCTGTTTTTT. This encodes CASSSPSAGELFF. Based on the CDR3 plus reference TRBV5-4 and TRBJ2-2, the full variable domain is ETGVTQSPTHLIKTRGQQVTLRCSSQSGHNTVSWYQQALGQGPQFIFQYYREEENGRGNFPPRFSGLQFPNYSSELNVNALELDDSALYLCASSSPSAGELFFGEGSRLTVL.

The chain joins TRBV5-1 to TRBJ2-1; 8 nucleotides align to TRBD2. Germline-derived CDR1 and CDR2 are SGHRS and YFSETQ. The V gene end was trimmed by 4 bases and the J gene end by 4 bases; junction bases not matched to a gene: 7. The CDR3 runs 15 residues. The CDR3 spells CASSPSGGRYNEQFF. Written as DNA, the CDR3 is TGCGCCAGCAGCCCGTCGGGCGGGAGGTACAATGAGCAGTTCTTC. The complete variable domain, with remaining parts taken from reference TRBV5-1 and TRBJ2-1, reads KAGVTQTPRYLIKTRGQQVTLSCSPISGHRSVSWYQQTPGQGLQFLFEYFSETQRNKGNFPGRFSGRQFSNSRSEMNVSTLELGDSALYLCASSPSGGRYNEQFFGPGTRLTVL.

J is TRBJ2-1 and V is TRBV2, with D perhaps TRBD1 (6 bases). Deletions cut 7 bases from V and 5 bases from J, with 9 bases between. In germline, CDR1 is SNHLY, CDR2 FYNNEI. CDR3 length: 12 residues. The CDR3 reads CASTGDNNEQFF. The DNA of the CDR3 is TGTGCCAGCACTGGGGACAACAATGAGCAGTTCTTC.

V gene TRBV29-1 combines with J gene TRBJ1-2; D may be TRBD1 (5 bases). V was shortened by 3 bases and J by 5 bases, with 13 bases between the two germline ends. The CDR3 extends over 13 amino acids. CDR1 is SQVTM and CDR2 is ANQGSEA in the germline V gene. The CDR3 nucleotides read TGCAGCGTTGAGAAGGAAAGGGGTTATGGCTACACCTTC. Protein product: CSVEKERGYGYTF.

The J gene is TRBJ2-7, the V gene TRBV10-1; 7 bases fit TRBD2. CDR1 is WNHNN and CDR2 is SYGVQD in the germline V gene (reference sequence). The junction had 13 bases not matched to a gene; V was cut back by 4 bases and J by 7 bases. The CDR3 has 15 amino acids. The CDR3 DNA is TGCGCCAGCAGTGGTTTCCTCTGGCGGGAGAGGGAGCAGTACGTC. Amino acid sequence: CASSGFLWREREQYV.

This clone was counted between two and nine times. As the CDR3 is not closed by the conserved phenylalanine or tryptophan, this likely results from a read error. It is unclear where the CDR3 begins or ends on the DNA, so no DNA is shown, and the CDR3 is as TCRdb lists it. The chain links TRBV5-3 to TRBJ1-1. TRBV5-3 carries the ORF label, with uncertain function. Including both end residues, the CDR3 is 9 amino acids long. The CDR3 here is CARSDRGPV.

The V and J genes are TRBV7-2 and TRBJ1-5; 7 bases are a match to TRBD1. Germline-derived CDR1 and CDR2 are SGHTA and FQGNSA. Trimming at V came to 4 bases and at J to 2 bases, leaving 5 bases not matched to a gene. This CDR3 has 15 amino acids. The CDR3 DNA follows: TGTGCCAGCAGCTCGACAGGGCGGCGCAATCAGCCCCAGCATTTT. Amino acid sequence: CASSSTGRRNQPQHF.

This clone was observed a few times. The chain combines TRBV5-4 with TRBJ1-2, with TRBD1 identical over 8 bases. Germline lookup yields CDR1 SGHNT and CDR2 YYREEE (reference sequence). With V trimmed by 0 bases and J by 5 bases, 3 bases remained unmatched. The CDR3 is 14 amino acids. The CDR3 protein is CASSLVDRAYGYTF. The CDR3 nucleotides read TGTGCCAGCAGCTTGGTGGACAGGGCTTATGGCTACACCTTC. Filled out from reference TRBV5-4 and TRBJ1-2, the complete variable domain reads ETGVTQSPTHLIKTRGQQVTLRCSSQSGHNTVSWYQQALGQGPQFIFQYYREEENGRGNFPPRFSGLQFPNYSSELNVNALELDDSALYLCASSLVDRAYGYTFGSGTRLTVV.

The table lists this clone with a few counts. The chain couples TRBV6-1 to TRBJ2-2, with TRBD2 matching 7 bases. Germline CDR1 is MNHNS and CDR2 is SASEGT. The CDR3 loop spans 14 amino acids. The trim removed 7 bases at V and 5 bases at J, leaving 7 bases unmatched. The chain's CDR3 is CASMGRVGTGELFF. DNA for the CDR3: TGTGCCAGCATGGGGAGGGTTGGAACCGGGGAGCTGTTTTTT.

The chain has TRBV10-3 and TRBJ1-1, with D possibly matching TRBD1 (5 bases). V shed 6 bases and J shed 4 bases, with 18 bases lying between them. CDR1 is ENHRY and CDR2 is SYGVKD in the germline V gene. The CDR3 extends over 15 amino acids. The CDR3 region has the DNA TGTGCCATCAGAAGAACTGGGGCTTCTATCACTGAAGCTTTCTTT. This gives the protein CAIRRTGASITEAFF.

This chain uses TRBV7-9 with TRBJ2-3; TRBD1 matches 8 bases. Trimming cost V 0 bases and J 2 bases; bases outside gene matches: 7. Germline assignment: CDR1 SEHNR and CDR2 FQNEAQ (reference sequence). The CDR3 consists of 17 residues. This CDR3 is CASSLALGQDPTDTQYF. The CDR3 nucleotides read TGTGCCAGCAGCTTAGCGCTGGGACAGGACCCCACAGATACGCAGTATTTT.

In its sample, this clone was seen a few times. The chain is built from TRBV27 and TRBJ1-2; 10 bases are a match to TRBD1. Germline lookup yields CDR1 MNHEY and CDR2 SMNVEV (reference sequence). J gave up 10 bases and V 6 bases, and 23 bases lay outside the gene matches. This CDR3 comprises 18 residues. The CDR3 sequence: CASSSRRTGGGIFYTYTF. Here the CDR3 DNA reads TGTGCCAGCAGCTCGAGAAGGACAGGGGGTGGAATATTCTATACCTACACCTTC.